The 29 T cell receptor beta chains below were found in one sample sequenced in a study of T cell responses to AZD1222 COVID-19 vaccine. Here immunoSEQ multiplex PCR was the method, and the copy in TCRdb shows in-frame clones only, minus some. The data contain 55,000 to 65,000 clones, roughly 80% of them singletons. The sample was peripheral blood, taken 28 days after the second AZD1222 dose. The receptor source for this set is an adult who received the AZD1222 COVID-19 vaccine.

This chain joins TRBV18 and TRBJ1-1; no clear D gene. This CDR3 region has 13 residues. Germline loops: CDR1 KGHSH, CDR2 LQKENI. V was pared by 3 bases and J by 4 bases, with 9 bases between. CDR3 in amino acids: CASSPGEGTEAFF. The CDR3 bases are TGTGCCAGCTCACCCGGAGAGGGCACTGAAGCTTTCTTT.

This sequence joins TRBV12-3 or TRBV12-4 and TRBJ1-3, with D unresolved. V lost 6 bases and J lost 9, with 12 bases in between. This CDR3 has 12 amino acids. The chain's CDR3 is CASSVEIGTIYF. The CDR3 bases are TGTGCCAGCAGCGTGGAGATCGGCACCATATATTTT.

This rearrangement joins TRBV28 to TRBJ1-5; tentative D call: TRBD1 (6 bases). Germline V gene sequence: CDR1 MDHEN, CDR2 SYDVKM. The CDR3 sequence is 14 residues long. The germline V and J ends were trimmed by 7 bases and 4 bases, with 14 bases remaining between them. CDR3 sequence reads: CASNTGTPNQPQHF. In DNA form, the CDR3 reads TGTGCCAGCAACACCGGGACACCTAATCAGCCCCAGCATTTT. The whole variable domain, filled in from reference TRBV28 and TRBJ1-5, reads DVKVTQSSRYLVKRTGEKVFLECVQDMDHENMFWYRQDPGLGLRLIYFSYDVKMKEKGDIPEGYSVSREKKERFSLILESASTNQTSMYLCASNTGTPNQPQHFGDGTRLSIL.

The rearrangement links TRBV28 to TRBJ1-2; D is ambiguous. Trimming removed 1 base at V and 5 bases at J, with 5 bases between. Looked up from germline, CDR1 is MDHEN and CDR2 is SYDVKM. The CDR3 sequence is 12 residues long. CDR3 region: CASSLLRYGYTF. CDR3 DNA: TGTGCCAGCAGTTTATTACGGTATGGCTACACCTTC.

The chain carries TRBV6-5 and TRBJ1-5; 9 bases are shared with TRBD1. V shed 5 bases, J shed 6 bases, and the junction held 8 bases outside the gene matches. Germline values: CDR1 MNHEY, CDR2 SVGAGI. The CDR3 length is 15 residues. The CDR3 loop is CASSKGQGSPQPQHF. In DNA, the CDR3 is TGTGCCAGCAGTAAGGGACAGGGCTCGCCTCAGCCCCAGCATTTT.

The rearrangement uses TRBV7-8 and TRBJ1-1; weak D call: TRBD1 (6 bases). Trimming removed 5 bases at V and 6 bases at J, with 16 bases between. This CDR3 is built from 14 residues. Germline CDR1 SGHVS, CDR2 FQNEAQ. CDR3 protein: CASSTLRGGAEAFF. For the CDR3, the DNA is TGTGCCAGCAGCACGTTAAGGGGGGGGGCTGAAGCTTTCTTT.

The rearrangement joins TRBV24-1 to TRBJ1-5, with no clear D. The V gene's germline CDR1 is KGHDR and CDR2 SFDVKD. V lost 4 bases and J lost 5, with 5 bases in between. The CDR3 is 12 residues long. In DNA form, the CDR3 reads TGTGCCACCAGTGACCCGGATCAGCCCCAGCATTTT. As protein: CATSDPDQPQHF.

The V call is TRBV6-5, the J call TRBJ1-1; D possibly corresponds to TRBD1 (5 bases). Trimming shortened V by 6 bases and J by 0 bases, and 14 bases separated the two germline ends. The CDR3 is 15 residues long. The germline V gene encodes CDR1 MNHEY and CDR2 SVGAGI. Written as DNA, the CDR3 is TGTGCCAGCAGCTTGCGACAGATCATGAACACTGAAGCTTTCTTT. Amino acids: CASSLRQIMNTEAFF.

This clone has a single count. The CDR3 sequence is CASSPVGNDEQYF. CDR3 coding DNA: TGTGCCAGCAGCCCTGTGGGTAACGACGAGCAGTACTTC. The chain employs TRBV5-6 and TRBJ2-7; the D is unclear. Germline lookup yields CDR1 SGHDT and CDR2 YYEEEE. Trimming stripped 4 bases from V and 5 bases from J, with 13 bases between. This CDR3 comprises 13 residues.

The chain combines TRBV18 with TRBJ1-2; D not certain. The CDR3 is 15 residues long. Per the germline V gene, CDR1 is KGHSH and CDR2 is LQKENI. V lost 3 bases and J lost 0, with 11 bases in between. The CDR3 loop reads CASSPLTTPNYGYTF. Written as DNA, the CDR3 is TGTGCCAGCTCACCTTTGACAACACCTAACTATGGCTACACCTTC.

This sequence joins TRBV7-8 and TRBJ2-1, with D perhaps matching TRBD2 (5 bases). The ends were cut back, 5 bases at V and 0 bases at J, with 14 bases in the middle. Germline CDR1 and CDR2: SGHVS and FQNEAQ. The CDR3 totals 16 residues. In DNA form, the CDR3 reads TGTGCCAGCAGCCCCCTAGGGAGCAGCTCCTACAATGAGCAGTTCTTC. Its protein product is CASSPLGSSSYNEQFF.

This sequence joins TRBV7-2 and TRBJ2-7, with D maybe TRBD1 (5 bases). CDR3 size: 15 residues. CDR1 SGHTA and CDR2 FQGNSA come from the germline V gene. Trimming removed 1 base from V and 6 bases from J, with 16 bases in between. In nucleotides, the CDR3 is TGTGCCAGCAGCTTAGTTGGGGCAGGCGGTAGCGAGCAGTACTTC. Residues: CASSLVGAGGSEQYF.

The CDR3 spells CASSRPGTAGANEQFF. The CDR3 bases are TGTGCCAGCAGCAGACCCGGTACAGCGGGGGCCAATGAGCAGTTCTTC. The chain recombines TRBV5-4 with TRBJ2-1; TRBD2 matches at 8 bases. Germline-derived CDR1 and CDR2 are SGHNT and YYREEE (reference sequence). V dropped 4 bases and J dropped 6; count of bases not matched to a gene: 12. The CDR3 contains 16 residues.

The chain uses TRBV10-2 and TRBJ1-1, with TRBD1 matching over 8 bases. The CDR3 has 11 amino acids. Germline V gene lookup returns CDR1 WSHSY and CDR2 SAAADI. J lost 10 bases, V lost 7 bases, and 5 bases had no gene match. CDR3 region: CASTSDRAAFF. In DNA, the CDR3 is TGCGCCAGCACCTCGGACAGGGCAGCTTTCTTT.

The CDR3 sequence: CSVARTGDGEKLFF. The CDR3, as DNA: TGCAGCGTTGCCCGGACAGGGGACGGTGAAAAACTGTTTTTT. The chain carries TRBV29-1 and TRBJ1-4; 9 bases are a match to TRBD1. The CDR3 has 14 residues. Germline assignment: CDR1 SQVTM and CDR2 ANQGSEA. Trimming took 4 bases from V and 7 from J; bases not matched to a gene: 7.

This clone turned up a few times. The chain couples TRBV19 to TRBJ2-5; D unclear. The CDR3 has 13 residues. Germline V lookup: CDR1 LNHDA, CDR2 SQIVND (reference sequence). V was pared by 5 bases and J by 2 bases, with 9 bases between. For the CDR3, the DNA is TGTGCCAGTAGTGGACGGCCACAAGAGACCCAGTACTTC. This codes for CASSGRPQETQYF.

The chain uses TRBV7-2 and TRBJ2-5; D is perhaps TRBD1 or TRBD2 (5 bases each). Germline V CDR1 and CDR2: SGHTA, FQGNSA. The length of the CDR3 is 13 residues. V was trimmed by 0 bases and J by 4 bases, leaving 6 bases between them. The DNA for the CDR3 is TGTGCCAGCAGCTTAGCGAGGGGAGAGACCCAGTACTTC. Translated, it gives CASSLARGETQYF.

The V call is TRBV18, the J call TRBJ2-2, with TRBD1 as a possible D gene (6 bases). CDR3 size: 16 residues. The germline V and J ends were trimmed by 0 bases and 6 bases, with 14 bases remaining between them. CDR1 and CDR2 (germline): KGHSH, LQKENI. Written as DNA, the CDR3 is TGTGCCAGCTCACCACCGGGACAACTCAGGGCCGGGGAGCTGTTTTTT. It encodes CASSPPGQLRAGELFF.

The rearrangement links TRBV5-5 to TRBJ2-2; D possibly matches TRBD1 or TRBD2 (5 bases each). Germline CDR1 reads SGHKS; CDR2 reads YYEKEE (reference sequence). Trimming shortened V by 3 bases and J by 0 bases, and 9 bases separated the two germline ends. The CDR3 spans 15 residues. The CDR3 nucleotides read TGTGCCAGCAGCTGGGGACGGACGAACACCGGGGAGCTGTTTTTT. The encoded protein is CASSWGRTNTGELFF.

The chain couples TRBV5-4 to TRBJ2-1, with D unresolved. This CDR3 spans 12 amino acids. V gave up 2 bases and J gave up 3 bases, with 3 bases separating them. Germline V gives CDR1 SGHNT, CDR2 YYREEE (reference sequence). Here the CDR3 reads CASSFNYNEQFF. The CDR3 DNA reads as TGTGCCAGCAGCTTTAACTACAATGAGCAGTTCTTC.

The chain has TRBV9 and TRBJ2-2; either TRBD1 or TRBD2 may supply D (6 bases each). Germline CDR1 SGDLS, CDR2 YYNGEE. The V end was cut by 2 bases, the J end by 4 bases, with 18 bases between. There are 17 residues in the CDR3. In nucleotides, the CDR3 is TGTGCCAGCAGCGTTACAACAACCGGGGGCGGCACCGGGGAGCTGTTTTTT. Translating it yields CASSVTTTGGGTGELFF.

This clone was seen a few times. This chain joins TRBV12-3 or TRBV12-4 and TRBJ1-2, with a tentative D call TRBD1 (6 bases). The V and J ends lost 5 bases and 7 bases respectively, with 11 bases between them. This CDR3 contains 12 residues. In DNA form, the CDR3 reads TGTGCCAGCAGTACAGGCAGGGGTGGCTACACCTTC. Its protein is CASSTGRGGYTF.

As for this clone: At one end, the junction sequence differs from germline, possibly due to a read error. Other DNA sequences in this sample translate to the same CDR3. This chain joins TRBV19 and TRBJ1-2; D not resolved. Germline V gives CDR1 LNHDA, CDR2 SQIVND (reference sequence). This CDR3 comprises 13 residues. CDR3 nucleotide sequence: TGCGCCAGTAGTAAAGGGATAGTTGGTGGCTACACCTTC. Protein sequence: CASSKGIVGGYTF.

The rearrangement joins TRBV3-1 (or the pseudogene TRBV3-2) to TRBJ1-6; D perhaps matches TRBD1 (5 bases). Per the germline V gene, CDR1 is LGHDT and CDR2 is YNNKEL (reference sequence). V lost 0 bases and J lost 10, with 10 bases in between. The length of the CDR3 is 14 residues. Here the CDR3 reads CASSQDDRRSPLHF. CDR3 nucleotides: TGTGCCAGCAGCCAAGACGACAGAAGGTCACCCCTCCACTTT.

The chain links TRBV7-8 to TRBJ2-1; D possibly matches TRBD1 or TRBD2 (6 bases each). The CDR3 loop spans 13 amino acids. The germline V gene encodes CDR1 SGHVS and CDR2 FQNEAQ. Between the trimmed V and J ends, which lost 5 bases and 5 bases, there was a span of 10 bases. The CDR3 loop reads CASSKGGDNEQFF. The CDR3, as DNA: TGTGCCAGCAGCAAGGGGGGTGACAATGAGCAGTTCTTC.

This clone is a singleton in its sample. The chain carries TRBV14 and TRBJ2-3; D gene uncertain. The ends were cut back, 1 base at V and 5 bases at J, with 7 bases in the middle. There are 13 residues in the CDR3. CDR1 and CDR2 (germline): SGHDN, FVKESK. CDR3 in amino acids: CASSQAGRDTQYF. The DNA of the CDR3 is TGTGCCAGCAGCCAAGCGGGTCGAGATACGCAGTATTTT.

The chain uses TRBV9 and TRBJ2-1, with 10 bases lining up with TRBD1. The CDR3 contains 13 residues. Looked up from germline, CDR1 is SGDLS and CDR2 is YYNGEE. The CDR3 DNA sequence: TGTTGGAGAAGGGACAGGGGCCAAAATGAGCAGTTCTTC. Protein: CWRRDRGQNEQFF. Complete variable domain (other parts from reference TRBV9 and TRBJ2-1): DSGVTQTPKHLITATGQRVTLRCSPRSGDLSVYWYQQSLDQGLQFLIQYYNGEERAKGNILERFSAQQFPDLHSELNLSSLELGDSALYFCWRRDRGQNEQFFGPGTRLTVL.

The genes are TRBV5-1 and TRBJ1-1; D remains ambiguous. CDR3 length equals 16 residues. V lost 0 bases and J 0 bases, leaving 12 bases between the germline ends. Germline V gene sequence: CDR1 SGHRS, CDR2 YFSETQ. The CDR3 loop reads CASSLGKDGMNTEAFF. CDR3 in DNA: TGCGCCAGCAGCTTGGGAAAAGACGGTATGAACACTGAAGCTTTCTTT.

This chain joins TRBV18 and TRBJ1-1; tentatively, D is TRBD1 (5 bases). The V end lost 2 bases, the J end lost 1 base, and 8 bases lay between the germline ends. This CDR3 is 14 amino acids long. Germline V gene data show CDR1 as KGHSH and CDR2 as LQKENI. CDR3 sequence (DNA): TGTGCCAGCTCACCAGCAGGGCGGAACACTGAAGCTTTCTTT. Translated: CASSPAGRNTEAFF.